These 14 T cell receptor beta chains came from one sample sequenced in a study of blood T cells in healthy people across ages (dated by TCRdb to 2015 to 2017). Receptor libraries were prepared by 5' RACE. This sample was sequenced with an Illumina HiSeq 2500. The second PCR ran for roughly 7 to 12 cycles and used a J-beta primer mix along with a sample-barcoded 5' primer. TCRdb reprocessing: public reads trimmed at Q25 with fastp, clones called with MiXCR, in-frame beta chains kept. For every CDR3 protein sequence, its rows merge into one entry that carries the most common genes and DNA. The sample data list 910,000 or so distinct CDR3 sequences, and roughly 50% of these were observed just once. Jointly, the top ten make up about a fifth of the sample. Material: blood. The receptors stem from a woman aged 60-75 years in good health.

Details on this clonotype: An end of the junction differs from the germline gene, which may be a read error. For the CDR3, the DNA is TGTCCCAGCAGTTTATCGCACGCCGAGCAGTACTTC. Its translation is CPSSLSHAEQYF. The chain joins TRBV12-3 or TRBV12-4 to TRBJ2-4; D remains unclear. The tail of the sequence fits TRBJ2-7 better, so the J call may be wrong. The CDR3 contains 12 residues.

The count of this clonotype is one. The rearrangement links TRBV27 to TRBJ2-3; 7 bases map to TRBD1. The V gene end was trimmed by 6 bases and the J gene end by 4 bases; junction bases not matched to a gene: 7. CDR1 and CDR2 from the germline V gene are MNHEY and SMNVEV (reference sequence). CDR3 length: 14 residues. The CDR3 DNA follows: TGTGCCAGCAGGATACAGGGGCAATCAGATACGCAGTATTTT. It encodes CASRIQGQSDTQYF.

The rearrangement uses TRBV7-9 and TRBJ1-4; 8 bases are shared with TRBD1. V lost 5 bases, J lost 6 bases, and 8 bases stayed unmatched. The CDR3 runs 15 residues. CDR1 and CDR2 (germline): SEHNR, FQNEAQ (reference sequence). The CDR3 coding sequence is TGTGCCAGCAGCCCCACAGGGGGTAATTATGAAAAACTGTTTTTT. This codes for CASSPTGGNYEKLFF.

The rearrangement joins TRBV12-3 or TRBV12-4 to TRBJ2-5; 8 bases align to TRBD2. The CDR3 extends over 15 amino acids. The junction had 6 bases not matched to a gene; V was cut back by 1 base and J by 5 bases. CDR3 residues: CASSLDGRALETQYF. In DNA form, the CDR3 reads TGTGCCAGCAGTTTAGACGGGAGGGCCTTGGAGACCCAGTACTTC.

This clonotype was counted a few times. The rearrangement uses TRBV2 and TRBJ2-1, with D perhaps matching TRBD2 (5 bases). This CDR3 has 12 residues. Deletions cut 4 bases from V and 8 bases from J, with 9 bases between. In germline, CDR1 is SNHLY, CDR2 FYNNEI. CDR3 in amino acids: CASSVALHEQFF. The CDR3 DNA follows: TGTGCCAGCAGTGTAGCGCTCCATGAGCAGTTCTTC.

This sequence joins TRBV7-2 and TRBJ2-1; 9 positions agree with TRBD1. Germline V gene sequence: CDR1 SGHTA, CDR2 FQGNSA. V gave up 1 base and J gave up 4 bases; unmatched junction bases: 5. The CDR3 totals 16 residues. CDR3: CASSLVDGTGYNEQFF. The CDR3 DNA sequence: TGTGCCAGCAGCTTAGTCGACGGGACAGGGTACAATGAGCAGTTCTTC.

In this sample, this clonotype turned up a few times. The chain carries TRBV27 and TRBJ1-5; D uncertain. Germline CDR1 is MNHEY and CDR2 is SMNVEV (reference sequence). The CDR3 loop spans 13 amino acids. The CDR3 region is CASRRTVNQPQHF. The CDR3 nucleotides are TGTGCTAGCCGCCGAACGGTAAATCAGCCCCAGCATTTT.

The V and J genes are TRBV5-1 and TRBJ1-6, with 7 bases identical to TRBD1. The CDR3 covers 17 residues. V was clipped by 4 bases and J by 7 bases; unmatched bases: 14. The germline gives CDR1 SGHRS, CDR2 YFSETQ. The CDR3 DNA follows: TGCGCCAGCAGCCCTACGCTAACAGGGGTTAAGAATTCACCCCTCCACTTT. Translation: CASSPTLTGVKNSPLHF.

J is TRBJ2-3 and V is TRBV4-1; D is possibly TRBD2 (6 bases). Between the trimmed V and J ends, which lost 6 bases and 3 bases, there was a span of 13 bases. This CDR3 contains 14 residues. Germline V gene lookup returns CDR1 MGHRA and CDR2 YSYEKL. CDR3 in amino acids: CASRVGTATDTQYF. The CDR3 coding sequence is TGCGCCAGCAGAGTCGGGACTGCTACAGATACGCAGTATTTT.

This clonotype appeared a few times. J is TRBJ2-1 and V is TRBV29-1, with 10 bases matching TRBD2. The CDR3 runs to 13 residues. The V gene's germline CDR1 is SQVTM and CDR2 ANQGSEA. With V trimmed by 7 bases and J by 5 bases, 5 bases remained unmatched. CDR3 region: CSAATSGHNEQFF. The CDR3 DNA follows: TGCAGCGCTGCGACTAGCGGGCACAATGAGCAGTTCTTC.

This chain connects TRBV27 to TRBJ1-5; a possible D gene is TRBD1 (5 bases). CDR1 is MNHEY, CDR2 SMNVEV, per germline (reference sequence). V was clipped by 5 bases and J by 5 bases, with 13 bases between them. This CDR3 has 14 residues. This chain's CDR3 is CASSPGLRDQPQHF. The CDR3 DNA sequence: TGTGCCAGCAGTCCAGGGTTACGCGATCAGCCCCAGCATTTT.

The chain carries TRBV28 and TRBJ1-5; no clear D gene. CDR1 is MDHEN, CDR2 SYDVKM, per germline. The CDR3 consists of 12 residues. With 10 bases removed from V and 6 bases from J, the gap between germline ends came to 13 bases. The DNA of the CDR3 is TGTGCCATCGACGGACTCGGTCAGCCCCAGCATTTT. Translation gives CAIDGLGQPQHF. The full variable domain, with the rest looked up from reference TRBV28 and TRBJ1-5, is DVKVTQSSRYLVKRTGEKVFLECVQDMDHENMFWYRQDPGLGLRLIYFSYDVKMKEKGDIPEGYSVSREKKERFSLILESASTNQTSMYLCAIDGLGQPQHFGDGTRLSIL.

The chain links TRBV5-1 to TRBJ2-1; TRBD1 matches 7 bases. CDR1 and CDR2 (germline): SGHRS, YFSETQ. The CDR3 contains 12 residues. Trimming cost V 0 bases and J 15 bases; bases outside gene matches: 6. Here the CDR3 reads CASSLGTGTAFF. CDR3 sequence (DNA): TGCGCCAGCAGCTTGGGCACCGGGACAGCGTTCTTC. Combining the CDR3 with reference TRBV5-1 and TRBJ2-1 gives the whole variable domain KAGVTQTPRYLIKTRGQQVTLSCSPISGHRSVSWYQQTPGQGLQFLFEYFSETQRNKGNFPGRFSGRQFSNSRSEMNVSTLELGDSALYLCASSLGTGTAFFGPGTRLTVL.

This sequence joins TRBV10-3 and TRBJ2-1; 11 positions agree with TRBD2. V dropped 3 bases and J dropped 8; count of bases not matched to a gene: 9. Germline CDR1 reads ENHRY; CDR2 reads SYGVKD. This CDR3 is 16 amino acids long. The CDR3 here is CAISERVAGGPHEQFF. The CDR3 DNA reads as TGTGCCATCAGTGAAAGGGTAGCGGGAGGGCCGCATGAGCAGTTCTTC.